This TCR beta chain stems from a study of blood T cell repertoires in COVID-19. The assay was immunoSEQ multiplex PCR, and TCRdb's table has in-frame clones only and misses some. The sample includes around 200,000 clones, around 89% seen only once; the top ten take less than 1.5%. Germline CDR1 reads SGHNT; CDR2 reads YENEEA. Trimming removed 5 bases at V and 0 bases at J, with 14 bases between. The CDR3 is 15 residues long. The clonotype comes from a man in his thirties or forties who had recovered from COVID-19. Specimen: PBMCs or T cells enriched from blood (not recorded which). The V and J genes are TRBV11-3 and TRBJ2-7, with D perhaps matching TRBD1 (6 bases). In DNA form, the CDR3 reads TGTGCCAGCAGCGCAGGGGTGGACGACTCCTACGAGCAGTACTTC. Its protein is CASSAGVDDSYEQYF.